The 25 T cell receptor beta chains in this list originate from one sample, sequenced in a study of vaccination and CD4 T cells after COVID-19. The assay that was used to sequence DNA from cultured CD4+ T cells was the Oncomine TCR Beta short-read assay. TCRdb independently ran MiXCR on the PCR reads; one entry per CDR3 protein. Of approximately 7,000 distinct CDR3 sequences listed, roughly 50% are singletons. This sample's treatment: roughly ten-day PBMC culture with coronavirus spike peptide pools or control peptides (ViraFEST assay). Ahead of the COVID-19 pandemic (2011-2018), the CD4+ T cells of the unexposed donor were collected. No antigen is known for these receptors. Sequencing was carried out using CD4+ T cells from blood, cultured in vitro. The receptors here all came from a human donor in good health.

The table lists this clonotype with a few counts. The chain combines TRBV6-5 with TRBJ1-5; 9 bases align to TRBD1. This CDR3 contains 18 residues. The germline gives CDR1 MNHEY, CDR2 SVGAGI. Trimming at V came to 2 bases and at J to 7 bases, leaving 15 bases not matched to a gene. CDR3 DNA: TGTGCCAGCAGTTACCGCGGCCCGGGACAGGGAAAGGGACAGCCCCAGCATTTT. Encoded protein: CASSYRGPGQGKGQPQHF.

The DNA for the CDR3 is TGTGCCAGCAGTGAAGCGAGCAGCTTCTATGGCTACACCTTC. It encodes CASSEASSFYGYTF. This chain connects TRBV2 to TRBJ1-2; D gene ambiguous. Per germline, CDR1 SNHLY and CDR2 FYNNEI. The CDR3 runs to 14 residues. Deletions cut 0 bases from V and 4 bases from J, with 9 bases between.

In DNA, the CDR3 is TGTGCCAGCAGCAAAGAGGGGCAGGGTGGGGCCCGCTACGAGCAGTACTTC. Amino acid sequence: CASSKEGQGGARYEQYF. The chain couples TRBV21-1 to TRBJ2-7; the D call in the table, TRBD2, was not verified against the DNA. TRBV21-1 is labeled a pseudogene. The CDR3 runs to 17 residues.

V and J are TRBV20-1 and TRBJ2-5; TRBD2 agrees at 7 bases. The V gene's germline CDR1 is DFQATT and CDR2 SNEGSKA (reference sequence). The CDR3 covers 13 residues. V trimming: 5 bases; J trimming: 5 bases; junction bases outside the gene matches: 8. CDR3 region: CSAWGEGGETQYF. Written as DNA, the CDR3 is TGCAGTGCTTGGGGGGAGGGCGGTGAGACCCAGTACTTC.

The chain recombines TRBV6-1 with TRBJ1-5; D is undetermined. Germline CDR1 and CDR2: MNHNS and SASEGT. The CDR3 has 14 residues. V was cut by 6 bases and J by 5 bases, with 14 bases left in between. The CDR3 loop is CASSMGPMYQPQHF. As DNA, the CDR3 is TGTGCCAGCAGCATGGGCCCGATGTATCAGCCCCAGCATTTT.

This clonotype was seen a few times. The rearrangement joins TRBV20-1 to TRBJ1-2, with no clear D. Trimming took 5 bases from V and 0 from J, leaving 10 bases between them. CDR3 length: 13 residues. The germline CDR1 and CDR2 sequences are DFQATT and SNEGSKA (reference sequence). The DNA for the CDR3 is TGCAGTGCTGTCCGGGGAGCTAACTATGGCTACACCTTC. Protein: CSAVRGANYGYTF.

In this sample, this clonotype turned up once. The CDR3 bases are TGCGCCAGCAGCCAAGGACAGGGGGTGATCTACACCTTC. Its protein product is CASSQGQGVIYTF. The chain joins TRBV5-1 to TRBJ1-2; 10 bases fit TRBD1. The trim removed 4 bases at V and 10 bases at J, leaving 7 bases unmatched. The CDR3 totals 13 residues. Germline CDR1 SGHRS, CDR2 YFSETQ.

This chain connects TRBV6-1 to TRBJ2-6, with D hard to call. Trimming shortened V by 1 base and J by 0 bases, and 4 bases separated the two germline ends. Germline V gene data show CDR1 as MNHNS and CDR2 as SASEGT. The CDR3 runs to 15 residues. CDR3: CASSEEPSGANVLTF. The CDR3 nucleotides are TGTGCCAGCAGTGAAGAGCCCTCTGGGGCCAACGTCCTGACTTTC.

This clonotype has only a few counts. The rearrangement joins TRBV12-3 or TRBV12-4 to TRBJ2-5; D is unresolved. V was pared by 4 bases and J by 2 bases, with 8 bases between. The CDR3 loop spans 13 amino acids. The CDR3 reads CASSSVGQETQYF. The CDR3 nucleotides are TGTGCCAGCAGTTCCGTGGGACAAGAGACCCAGTACTTC.

The chain links TRBV20-1 to TRBJ2-1, with D maybe TRBD2 (5 bases). Trimming took off 3 bases at V and 6 bases at J, with 15 bases between the two ends. The V gene's germline CDR1 is DFQATT and CDR2 SNEGSKA (reference sequence). This CDR3 is built from 14 residues. The DNA of the CDR3 is TGCAGTGCTAGCCTGGGGAGCCGGATCAATGAGCAGTTCTTC. This sequence encodes CSASLGSRINEQFF.

V is TRBV24-1 and J is TRBJ2-3; TRBD1 matches at 8 bases. There are 17 residues in the CDR3. Germline assignment: CDR1 KGHDR and CDR2 SFDVKD. V lost 4 bases and J lost 2; bases outside the gene matches: 10. CDR3 nucleotide sequence: TGTGCCACCAGTGACCCCCCCGGACAGGGTACCACAGATACGCAGTATTTT. It specifies CATSDPPGQGTTDTQYF.

The chain recombines TRBV18 with TRBJ1-1; TRBD1 might be the D (6 bases). The germline V and J ends were trimmed by 4 bases and 2 bases, with 14 bases remaining between them. This CDR3 has 15 residues. Germline values: CDR1 KGHSH, CDR2 LQKENI. CDR3 loop: CASSHPGQLNTEAFF. CDR3 bases: TGTGCCAGCTCACACCCGGGACAACTAAACACTGAAGCTTTCTTT.

V is TRBV2 and J is TRBJ2-7; TRBD1 aligns across 9 bases. The germline gives CDR1 SNHLY, CDR2 FYNNEI. The ends lost 7 bases at V and 4 bases at J; junction bases unmatched: 8. The CDR3 has 14 residues. This chain's CDR3 is CASNTGGAFYEQYF. CDR3 sequence (DNA): TGTGCCAGCAATACAGGGGGCGCTTTTTACGAGCAGTACTTC. Complete variable domain (other parts from reference TRBV2 and TRBJ2-7): EPEVTQTPSHQVTQMGQEVILRCVPISNHLYFYWYRQILGQKVEFLVSFYNNEISEKSEIFDDQFSVERPDGSNFTLKIRSTKLEDSAMYFCASNTGGAFYEQYFGPGTRLTVT.

In its sample, this clonotype was seen a few times. The chain has TRBV12-3 or TRBV12-4 and TRBJ1-2; 9 bases fit TRBD1. V shed 2 bases, J shed 7 bases, and the junction held 8 bases outside the gene matches. This CDR3 region has 15 residues. CDR3 DNA: TGTGCCAGCAGTTTACATCAGGGACAGGGTGGTGGCTACACCTTC. Translated: CASSLHQGQGGGYTF.

There are a few counts of this clonotype. The chain employs TRBV19 and TRBJ1-2; D might be TRBD1 (5 bases). The CDR3 is 13 amino acids. Between the trimmed V and J ends, which lost 1 base and 8 bases, there was a span of 11 bases. Germline-derived CDR1 and CDR2 are LNHDA and SQIVND (reference sequence). The CDR3 loop reads CASSIARVRGYTF. The DNA for the CDR3 is TGTGCCAGTAGTATAGCCAGGGTCAGGGGCTACACCTTC.

The chain combines TRBV9 with TRBJ2-5; D is possibly TRBD2 (5 bases). Trimming pared 4 bases from V and 2 bases from J, leaving 18 bases between. CDR3 length: 16 residues. Germline V gene data show CDR1 as SGDLS and CDR2 as YYNGEE. This chain's CDR3 is CASSPGRADLQETQYF. CDR3 DNA: TGTGCCAGCAGCCCCGGGCGGGCGGACCTTCAAGAGACCCAGTACTTC.

V and J are TRBV12-3 or TRBV12-4 and TRBJ1-1; no clear D. The CDR3 contains 14 residues. Trimming pared 3 bases from V and 3 bases from J, leaving 11 bases between. The CDR3 is CASSLPGGDTEAFF. In DNA, the CDR3 is TGTGCCAGCAGTTTGCCAGGTGGGGACACTGAAGCTTTCTTT.

This clonotype was detected only a few times. The CDR3 is CAISVGGGNTIYF. CDR3 coding DNA: TGTGCCATCAGTGTTGGGGGAGGAAACACCATATATTTT. The gene calls are TRBV10-3 and TRBJ1-3; a weak D match, TRBD1 (5 bases). Trimming removed 4 bases from V and 4 bases from J, with 8 bases in between. Germline lookup yields CDR1 ENHRY and CDR2 SYGVKD. CDR3 length: 13 amino acids.

The genes are TRBV7-9 and TRBJ2-3; perhaps TRBD2 as D (6 bases). CDR1 SEHNR and CDR2 FQNEAQ come from the germline V gene (reference sequence). V lost 3 bases and J lost 4, with 17 bases in between. CDR3 size: 16 residues. The CDR3 spells CASSLTQQEGSDTQYF. CDR3 in DNA: TGTGCCAGCAGCTTGACCCAACAGGAGGGGTCAGATACGCAGTATTTT.

This clonotype is deemed medium-sized. The V call is TRBV4-1, the J call TRBJ1-2; TRBD1 might be the D (5 bases). With 0 bases removed from V and 8 bases from J, the gap between germline ends came to 13 bases. The germline gives CDR1 MGHRA, CDR2 YSYEKL. This CDR3 has 14 residues. The CDR3 DNA sequence: TGCGCCAGCAGCCAAGAGGGGCGGACAACGGGCTACACCTTC. Translation gives CASSQEGRTTGYTF.

The V call is TRBV5-1, the J call TRBJ2-7, with D perhaps TRBD2 (6 bases). Germline CDR1 reads SGHRS; CDR2 reads YFSETQ. Trimming cost V 0 bases and J 5 bases, with 15 bases left between them. The CDR3 is 15 amino acids. CDR3 in DNA: TGCGCCAGCAGCTTGGGTGGAAGATCGGGGGACGAGCAGTACTTC. This encodes CASSLGGRSGDEQYF. The whole variable domain, remainder taken from reference TRBV5-1 and TRBJ2-7, is KAGVTQTPRYLIKTRGQQVTLSCSPISGHRSVSWYQQTPGQGLQFLFEYFSETQRNKGNFPGRFSGRQFSNSRSEMNVSTLELGDSALYLCASSLGGRSGDEQYFGPGTRLTVT.

The chain uses TRBV14 and TRBJ1-2; D gene unclear. The V gene's germline CDR1 is SGHDN and CDR2 FVKESK. This CDR3 region has 13 residues. Trimming took 7 bases from V and 4 from J, leaving 13 bases between them. This CDR3 is CASTAFGVYGYTF. In DNA, the CDR3 is TGTGCCAGCACCGCATTCGGGGTCTATGGCTACACCTTC.

The chain is built from TRBV7-9 and TRBJ2-1; D gene unclear. Trimming left V 7 bases short and J 10 bases short, with 11 bases between. The germline V gene has CDR1 SEHNR and CDR2 FQNEAQ (reference sequence). The CDR3 has 11 residues. CDR3 in DNA: TGTGCCAGCACAGCGAAGGGAGAGCAGTTCTTC. Protein sequence: CASTAKGEQFF.

This rearrangement joins TRBV7-6 to TRBJ1-1; TRBD1 might be the D (5 bases). Germline CDR1 SGHVS, CDR2 FNYEAQ. Trimming removed 5 bases from V and 1 base from J, with 8 bases in between. The CDR3 runs 13 residues. The CDR3 DNA reads TGTGCCAGCAGCGTCACAGGGAACACTGAAGCTTTCTTT. Its translation: CASSVTGNTEAFF.

This clonotype was seen only a few times. This chain links TRBV7-9 with TRBJ2-1, with 8 bases aligning to TRBD2. Trimming at V came to 1 base and at J to 8 bases, leaving 10 bases not matched to a gene. The V gene's germline CDR1 is SEHNR and CDR2 FQNEAQ (reference sequence). This CDR3 is 16 amino acids long. DNA for the CDR3: TGTGCCAGCAGCTTAGGTTCCGGGGGGGCCACGGATGAGCAGTTCTTC. Its translation is CASSLGSGGATDEQFF. The complete variable domain, with remaining parts taken from reference TRBV7-9 and TRBJ2-1, reads DTGVSQNPRHKITKRGQNVTFRCDPISEHNRLYWYRQTLGQGPEFLTYFQNEAQLEKSRLLSDRFSAERPKGSFSTLEIQRTEQGDSAMYLCASSLGSGGATDEQFFGPGTRLTVL.